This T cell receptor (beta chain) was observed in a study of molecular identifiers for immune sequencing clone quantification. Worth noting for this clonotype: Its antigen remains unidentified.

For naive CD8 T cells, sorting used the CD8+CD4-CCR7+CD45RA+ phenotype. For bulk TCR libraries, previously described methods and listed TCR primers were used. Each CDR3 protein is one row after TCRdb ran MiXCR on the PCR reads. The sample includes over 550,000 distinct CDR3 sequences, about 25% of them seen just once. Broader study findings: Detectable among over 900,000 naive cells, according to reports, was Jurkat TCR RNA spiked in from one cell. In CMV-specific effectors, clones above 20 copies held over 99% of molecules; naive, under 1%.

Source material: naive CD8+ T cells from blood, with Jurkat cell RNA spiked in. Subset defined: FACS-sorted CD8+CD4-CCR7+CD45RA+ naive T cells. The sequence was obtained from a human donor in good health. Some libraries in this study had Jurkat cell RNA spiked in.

This chain's CDR3 is CASSWGVGGATFNEQFF. DNA of the CDR3: TGTGCCAGCAGTTGGGGGGTGGGGGGAGCCACTTTCAATGAGCAGTTCTTC. The genes are TRBV6-5 and TRBJ2-1, with TRBD2 as a possible D gene (6 bases). V was shortened by 4 bases and J by 6 bases, with 22 bases between the two germline ends. Germline V gives CDR1 MNHEY, CDR2 SVGAGI. The CDR3 length is 17 residues.